These 21 T cell receptor beta chains share one sample of origin, sequenced in a study of blood T cell repertoires in COVID-19. Measured with immunoSEQ multiplex PCR; TCRdb has only the in-frame clones, and not every one. In the table there are about 220,000 clones, less than 85% of which are singletons. Sequencing input: peripheral blood. The receptors shown here come from a woman of 80 years or more with acute or convalescent COVID-19.

The chain links TRBV6-2 or TRBV6-3 to TRBJ1-6, with D maybe TRBD1 (5 bases). Between the trimmed V and J ends, which lost 4 bases and 14 bases, there was a span of 18 bases. The CDR3 consists of 14 residues. Per germline, CDR1 MNHEY and CDR2 SVGEGT. CDR3 residues: CASSFNDRLSTLHF. Written as DNA, the CDR3 is TGTGCCAGCAGTTTTAATGACAGATTGTCGACCCTCCACTTT.

The rearrangement uses TRBV6-6 and TRBJ1-1; possible D gene TRBD1, 5 bases. V lost 0 bases to trimming and J lost 5 bases, with 13 bases between them. The germline CDR1 and CDR2 sequences are MNHNY and SVGAGI (reference sequence). The CDR3 is 15 residues long. CDR3 nucleotides: TGTGCCAGCAGTTACTCGTTCGTGGGGGGGACTGAAGCTTTCTTT. It encodes CASSYSFVGGTEAFF.

This chain joins TRBV4-1 and TRBJ2-1; 9 bases align to TRBD2. Germline V gives CDR1 MGHRA, CDR2 YSYEKL. The CDR3 spans 19 residues. V shed 4 bases, J shed 0 bases, and the junction held 13 bases outside the gene matches. DNA of the CDR3: TGCGCCAGCAGCCCTCCCATGAGCCTAGCGGGGAGCTCCTACAATGAGCAGTTCTTC. Its translation is CASSPPMSLAGSSYNEQFF.

The chain has TRBV28 and TRBJ1-2; 8 bases match TRBD1. The V gene's germline CDR1 is MDHEN and CDR2 SYDVKM. The CDR3 length is 14 residues. V dropped 4 bases and J dropped 3; count of bases not matched to a gene: 4. This chain's CDR3 is CASSSGGYHYGYTF. DNA of the CDR3: TGTGCCAGCAGTTCAGGGGGCTATCACTATGGCTACACCTTC.

The chain combines TRBV30 with TRBJ1-2; 7 nucleotides line up with TRBD1. The CDR3 spans 14 residues. Trimming at V came to 0 bases and at J to 4 bases, leaving 5 bases not matched to a gene. Per germline, CDR1 GTSNPN and CDR2 SVGIG (reference sequence). The CDR3 nucleotides read TGTGCCTGGAGTGTAAGGGGGCGCGCCTATGGCTACACCTTC. This sequence encodes CAWSVRGRAYGYTF.

The chain joins TRBV5-1 to TRBJ2-2; possibly TRBD1 for D (6 bases). CDR1 is SGHRS and CDR2 is YFSETQ in the germline V gene. CDR3 length: 14 residues. V lost 0 bases and J lost 4, with 7 bases in between. In DNA form, the CDR3 reads TGCGCCAGCAGCTTGGAAGGGGGCACCGGGGAGCTGTTTTTT. It codes for CASSLEGGTGELFF.

In DNA form, the CDR3 reads TGTGCCAGCAGCGTATCTGGACAGGGCCAGAATTCACCCCTCCACTTT. Protein sequence: CASSVSGQGQNSPLHF. This sequence joins TRBV9 and TRBJ1-6, with 8 bases fitting TRBD1. This CDR3 spans 16 amino acids. Germline V gene data show CDR1 as SGDLS and CDR2 as YYNGEE. V gave up 1 base and J gave up 7 bases; unmatched junction bases: 7.

In regard to this clone: This sample also contains other DNA sequences that code for the same CDR3. V usage is TRBV3-1 (or the pseudogene TRBV3-2) and J usage is TRBJ1-4, with a possible D match to TRBD1 (5 bases). The CDR3 extends over 13 amino acids. From germline, CDR1 is LGHDT and CDR2 YNNKEL (reference sequence). The V end was cut by 4 bases, the J end by 8 bases, with 11 bases between. The CDR3 spells CASSPRGGEKLFF. In nucleotides, the CDR3 is TGTGCCAGCAGCCCCCGGGGGGGGGAAAAACTGTTTTTT.

The chain carries TRBV23-1 and TRBJ2-6; TRBD1 aligns across 7 bases. TRBV23-1 qualifies as an ORF whose function is uncertain. There are 17 residues in the CDR3. The junction had 10 bases not matched to a gene; V was cut back by 8 bases and J by 0 bases. The chain's CDR3 is CASPPGGSLSGANVLTF. CDR3 bases: TGCGCCAGCCCCCCAGGGGGATCTCTCTCTGGGGCCAACGTCCTGACTTTC.

The V gene is TRBV19, the J gene TRBJ1-5; 7 bases line up with TRBD1. The J segment lost 7 bases and the V segment lost 3 bases, leaving 24 bases of the junction unmatched. The CDR3 loop spans 20 amino acids. From germline, CDR1 is LNHDA and CDR2 SQIVND (reference sequence). CDR3 in amino acids: CASSIFVWSPRQGQEQPQHF. In DNA, the CDR3 is TGTGCCAGTAGTATCTTCGTTTGGTCGCCGAGACAGGGCCAGGAACAGCCCCAGCATTTT. The full variable domain, rest sourced from reference TRBV19 and TRBJ1-5, is DGGITQSPKYLFRKEGQNVTLSCEQNLNHDAMYWYRQDPGQGLRLIYYSQIVNDFQKGDIAEGYSVSREKKESFPLTVTSAQKNPTAFYLCASSIFVWSPRQGQEQPQHFGDGTRLSIL.

The CDR3 loop is CAISEASPGTQYF. CDR3 DNA sequence: TGTGCCATCAGCGAAGCGTCCCCGGGTACGCAGTATTTT. The chain has TRBV10-3 and TRBJ2-3; D gene uncertain. Germline loops: CDR1 ENHRY, CDR2 SYGVKD. The CDR3 is 13 residues long. Trimming cost V 6 bases and J 8 bases, with 15 bases left between them.

V gene TRBV29-1 combines with J gene TRBJ1-2; 11 bases match TRBD1. The CDR3 has 18 residues. The ends lost 1 base at V and 4 bases at J; junction bases unmatched: 14. Germline V gene sequence: CDR1 SQVTM, CDR2 ANQGSEA. CDR3 bases: TGCAGCGTTGAAGCCCCTCCATTGAGGACAGGGGGCCTCTATGGCTACACCTTC. This translates into CSVEAPPLRTGGLYGYTF.

For the CDR3, the DNA is TGTGCCTGGAGTGATGGACAGGGTGGCGAAAAACTGTTTTTT. It specifies CAWSDGQGGEKLFF. The chain combines TRBV30 with TRBJ1-4, with TRBD1 matching over 8 bases. The CDR3 sequence is 14 residues long. Germline CDR1 reads GTSNPN; CDR2 reads SVGIG (reference sequence). The V gene end was trimmed by 1 base and the J gene end by 8 bases; junction bases not matched to a gene: 6.

The CDR3 sequence: CASDITGIQETQYF. DNA of the CDR3: TGTGCCAGTGATATTACGGGAATACAAGAGACCCAGTACTTC. V is TRBV2 and J is TRBJ2-5; weak D call: TRBD2 (5 bases). The CDR3 contains 14 residues. Trimming stripped 9 bases from V and 2 bases from J, with 16 bases between. The germline V gene has CDR1 SNHLY and CDR2 FYNNEI.

Here the CDR3 reads CASRLDTNTEAFF. In DNA form, the CDR3 reads TGTGCCAGTAGGTTGGACACGAACACTGAAGCTTTCTTT. The chain has TRBV19 and TRBJ1-1, with D possibly matching TRBD1 (5 bases). Per germline, CDR1 LNHDA and CDR2 SQIVND (reference sequence). CDR3 length equals 13 residues. Trimming removed 6 bases from V and 1 base from J, with 9 bases in between.

This chain links TRBV27 with TRBJ1-3, with D possibly matching TRBD1 (6 bases). This CDR3 has 14 amino acids. Trimming pared 6 bases from V and 1 base from J, leaving 10 bases between. The V gene's germline CDR1 is MNHEY and CDR2 SMNVEV (reference sequence). The DNA for the CDR3 is TGTGCCAGCAGCCCCGACAGGTCTGGAAACACCATATATTTT. It yields the protein CASSPDRSGNTIYF.

The V gene is TRBV5-4, the J gene TRBJ2-5; D might be TRBD2 (7 bases). Trimming stripped 0 bases from V and 2 bases from J, with 14 bases between. Germline CDR1 SGHNT, CDR2 YYREEE (reference sequence). This CDR3 spans 16 amino acids. The CDR3 DNA reads as TGTGCCAGCAGCTTGGGGGCGGGGGCGCATCAAGAGACCCAGTACTTC. Residues: CASSLGAGAHQETQYF.

The CDR3 sequence: CASSLMRKETQYF. As DNA, the CDR3 is TGTGCCAGCAGTTTAATGAGGAAAGAGACCCAGTACTTC. This chain connects TRBV12-3 or TRBV12-4 to TRBJ2-5; D ambiguous. V lost 2 bases, J lost 3 bases, and 7 bases lay in between. The CDR3 runs 13 residues.

This chain links TRBV30 with TRBJ2-2, with a weak D call TRBD1 (6 bases). This CDR3 has 15 amino acids. V lost 3 bases to trimming and J lost 0 bases, with 11 bases between them. Per the germline V gene, CDR1 is GTSNPN and CDR2 is SVGIG (reference sequence). DNA for the CDR3: TGTGCCTGGAGGTCCGGACAGACGAACACCGGGGAGCTGTTTTTT. It codes for CAWRSGQTNTGELFF.

This chain links TRBV6-2 or TRBV6-3 with TRBJ1-4, with D unresolved. The CDR3 consists of 13 residues. V gave up 7 bases and J gave up 4 bases, with 10 bases separating them. Germline-derived CDR1 and CDR2 are MNHEY and SVGEGT. CDR3 sequence: CASTPAHNEKLFF. CDR3 coding DNA: TGTGCCAGCACCCCGGCACATAATGAAAAACTGTTTTTT.

The chain employs TRBV27 and TRBJ2-7, with 9 bases that match TRBD1. This CDR3 is 14 amino acids long. Germline V lookup: CDR1 MNHEY, CDR2 SMNVEV (reference sequence). With 4 bases clipped from V and 6 bases from J, the junction kept 7 bases outside the gene matches. The CDR3, as DNA: TGTGCCAGCAGTTGGGGACAGGGTAGAGGCGAGCAGTACTTC. Its translation: CASSWGQGRGEQYF.